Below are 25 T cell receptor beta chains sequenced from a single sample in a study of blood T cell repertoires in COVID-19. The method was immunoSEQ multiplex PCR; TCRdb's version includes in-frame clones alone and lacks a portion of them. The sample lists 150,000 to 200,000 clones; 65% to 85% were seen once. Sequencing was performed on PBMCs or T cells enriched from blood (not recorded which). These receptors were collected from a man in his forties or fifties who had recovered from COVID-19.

The CDR3, as DNA: TGTGCCAGCAGCTTAACCGGCAGGGAGGCAGACACCATATATTTT. This codes for CASSLTGREADTIYF. The chain uses TRBV11-2 and TRBJ1-3; D possibly corresponds to TRBD1 (5 bases). Germline V gene lookup returns CDR1 SGHAT and CDR2 FQNNGV. V was trimmed by 2 bases and J by 8 bases, leaving 16 bases between them. The CDR3 sequence is 15 residues long.

The DNA for the CDR3 is TGTGCCAGCAGCCCCAAGGCGCGGGGGGGCACAGATACGCAGTATTTT. It yields the protein CASSPKARGGTDTQYF. The chain carries TRBV5-4 and TRBJ2-3; 8 bases map to TRBD2. This CDR3 is 16 amino acids long. The V gene's germline CDR1 is SGHNT and CDR2 YYREEE (reference sequence). The ends lost 4 bases at V and 1 base at J; junction bases unmatched: 8. The whole variable domain, filled in from reference TRBV5-4 and TRBJ2-3, reads ETGVTQSPTHLIKTRGQQVTLRCSSQSGHNTVSWYQQALGQGPQFIFQYYREEENGRGNFPPRFSGLQFPNYSSELNVNALELDDSALYLCASSPKARGGTDTQYFGPGTRLTVL.

In DNA, the CDR3 is TGTGCCAGCAGCTCCGCAGTTAAGGGACACGGTGGAAACACCATATATTTT. Translating gives CASSSAVKGHGGNTIYF. J is TRBJ1-3 and V is TRBV7-6; a weak D match, TRBD1 (6 bases). There are 17 residues in the CDR3. The germline V and J ends were trimmed by 4 bases and 3 bases, with 19 bases remaining between them. Germline CDR1 and CDR2: SGHVS and FNYEAQ.

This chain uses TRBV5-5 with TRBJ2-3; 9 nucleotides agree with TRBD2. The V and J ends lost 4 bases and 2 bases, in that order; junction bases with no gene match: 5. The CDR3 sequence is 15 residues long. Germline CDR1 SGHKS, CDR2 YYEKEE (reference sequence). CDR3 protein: CASSDLAGNTDTQYF. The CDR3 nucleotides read TGTGCCAGCAGCGACCTAGCGGGGAACACAGATACGCAGTATTTT.

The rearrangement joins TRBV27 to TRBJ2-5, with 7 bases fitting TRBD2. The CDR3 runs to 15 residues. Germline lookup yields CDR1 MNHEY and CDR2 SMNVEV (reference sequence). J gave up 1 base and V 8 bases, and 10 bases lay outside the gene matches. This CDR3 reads CASAKTGRGQETQYF. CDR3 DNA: TGTGCCAGCGCCAAGACGGGGAGGGGCCAAGAGACCCAGTACTTC.

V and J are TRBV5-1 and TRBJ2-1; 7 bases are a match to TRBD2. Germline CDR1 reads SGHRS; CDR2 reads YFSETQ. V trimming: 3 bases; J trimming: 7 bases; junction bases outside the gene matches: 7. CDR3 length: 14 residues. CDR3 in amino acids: CASSSVGGYNEQFF. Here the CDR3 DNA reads TGCGCCAGCAGCTCTGTCGGGGGGTATAATGAGCAGTTCTTC.

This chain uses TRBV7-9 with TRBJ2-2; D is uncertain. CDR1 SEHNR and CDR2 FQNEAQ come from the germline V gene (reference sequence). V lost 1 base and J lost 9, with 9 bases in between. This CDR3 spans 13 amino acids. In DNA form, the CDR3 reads TGTGCCAGCAGCTTAGACGCAGAACGGGAGCTGTTTTTT. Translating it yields CASSLDAERELFF.

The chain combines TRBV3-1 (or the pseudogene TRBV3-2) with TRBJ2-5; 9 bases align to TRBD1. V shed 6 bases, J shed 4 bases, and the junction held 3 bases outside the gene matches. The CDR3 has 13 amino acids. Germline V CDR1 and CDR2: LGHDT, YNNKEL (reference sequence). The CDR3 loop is CASRGQGVETQYF. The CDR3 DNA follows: TGTGCCAGCAGGGGACAGGGAGTAGAGACCCAGTACTTC.

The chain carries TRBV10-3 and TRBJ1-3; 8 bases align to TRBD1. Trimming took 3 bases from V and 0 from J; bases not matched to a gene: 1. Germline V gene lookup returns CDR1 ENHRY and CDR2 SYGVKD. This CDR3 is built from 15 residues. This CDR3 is CAISDTGGSGNTIYF. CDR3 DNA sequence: TGTGCCATCAGTGATACAGGGGGCTCTGGAAACACCATATATTTT.

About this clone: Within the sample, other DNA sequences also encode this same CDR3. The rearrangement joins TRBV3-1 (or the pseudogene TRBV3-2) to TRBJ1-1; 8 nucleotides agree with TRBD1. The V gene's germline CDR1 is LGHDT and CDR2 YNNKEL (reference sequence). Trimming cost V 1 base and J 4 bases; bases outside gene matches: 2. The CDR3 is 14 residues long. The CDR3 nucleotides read TGTGCCAGCAGCCAAGCAGGGGGCGGCACTGAAGCTTTCTTT. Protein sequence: CASSQAGGGTEAFF.

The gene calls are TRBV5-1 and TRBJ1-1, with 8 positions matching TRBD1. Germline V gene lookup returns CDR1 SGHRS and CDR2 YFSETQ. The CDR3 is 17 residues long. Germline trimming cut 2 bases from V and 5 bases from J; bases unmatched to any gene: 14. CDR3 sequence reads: CASSFYGQGAVKTEAFF. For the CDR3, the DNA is TGCGCCAGCAGCTTTTATGGACAGGGTGCGGTAAAGACTGAAGCTTTCTTT.

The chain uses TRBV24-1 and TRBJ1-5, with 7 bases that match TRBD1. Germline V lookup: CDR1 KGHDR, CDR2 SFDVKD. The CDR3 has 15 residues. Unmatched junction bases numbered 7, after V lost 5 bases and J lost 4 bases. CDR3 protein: CATSGKDRKNQPQHF. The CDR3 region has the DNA TGTGCCACCAGTGGCAAGGACAGGAAGAATCAGCCCCAGCATTTT.

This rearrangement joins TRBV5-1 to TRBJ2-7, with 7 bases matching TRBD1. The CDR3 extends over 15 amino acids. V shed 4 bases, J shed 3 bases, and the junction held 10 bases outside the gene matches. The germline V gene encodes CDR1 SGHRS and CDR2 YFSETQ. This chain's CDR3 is CASSQDPGQFYEQYF. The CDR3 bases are TGCGCCAGCAGCCAAGATCCGGGACAGTTCTACGAGCAGTACTTC.

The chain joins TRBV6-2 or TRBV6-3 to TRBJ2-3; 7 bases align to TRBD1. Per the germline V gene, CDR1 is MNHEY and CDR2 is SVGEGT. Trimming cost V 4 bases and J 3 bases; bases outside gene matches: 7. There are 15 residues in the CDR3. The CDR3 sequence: CASSFGTAGTDTQYF. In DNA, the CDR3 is TGTGCCAGCAGTTTTGGGACAGCCGGTACAGATACGCAGTATTTT.

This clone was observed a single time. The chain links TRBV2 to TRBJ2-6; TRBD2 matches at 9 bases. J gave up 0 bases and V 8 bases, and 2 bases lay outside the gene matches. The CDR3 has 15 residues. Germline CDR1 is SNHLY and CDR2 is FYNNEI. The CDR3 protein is CASSRGGSGANVLTF. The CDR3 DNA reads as TGTGCCAGCTCGCGGGGGGGCTCTGGGGCCAACGTCCTGACTTTC.

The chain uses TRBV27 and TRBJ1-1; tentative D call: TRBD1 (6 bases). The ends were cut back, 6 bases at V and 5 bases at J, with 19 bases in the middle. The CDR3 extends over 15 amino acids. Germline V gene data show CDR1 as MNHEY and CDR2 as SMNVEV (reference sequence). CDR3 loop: CASSLQGGLGTEAFF. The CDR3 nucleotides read TGTGCCAGCAGCCTACAGGGAGGGCTGGGGACTGAAGCTTTCTTT.

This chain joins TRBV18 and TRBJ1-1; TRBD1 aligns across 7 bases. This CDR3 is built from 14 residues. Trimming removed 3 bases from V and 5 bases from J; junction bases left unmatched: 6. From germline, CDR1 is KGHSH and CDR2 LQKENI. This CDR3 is CASSPVDRETEAFF. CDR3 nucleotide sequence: TGTGCCAGCTCACCCGTCGACAGGGAAACTGAAGCTTTCTTT.

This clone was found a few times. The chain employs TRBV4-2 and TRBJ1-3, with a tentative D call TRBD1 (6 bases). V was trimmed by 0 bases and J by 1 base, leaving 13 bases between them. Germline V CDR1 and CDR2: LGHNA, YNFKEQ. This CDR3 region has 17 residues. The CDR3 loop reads CASSQDHQGQSGNTIYF. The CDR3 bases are TGTGCCAGCAGCCAAGATCACCAGGGGCAGTCTGGAAACACCATATATTTT.

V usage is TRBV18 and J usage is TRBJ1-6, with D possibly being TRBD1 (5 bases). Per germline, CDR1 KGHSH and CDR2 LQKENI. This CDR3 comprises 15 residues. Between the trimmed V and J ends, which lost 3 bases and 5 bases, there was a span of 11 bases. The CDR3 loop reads CASSPSDSNNSPLHF. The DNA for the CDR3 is TGTGCCAGCTCACCTTCAGACAGCAATAATTCACCCCTCCACTTT.

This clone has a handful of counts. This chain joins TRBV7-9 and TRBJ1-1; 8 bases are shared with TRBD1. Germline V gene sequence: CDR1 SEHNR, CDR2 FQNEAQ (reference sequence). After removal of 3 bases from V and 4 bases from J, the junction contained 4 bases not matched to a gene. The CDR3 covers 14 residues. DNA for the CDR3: TGTGCCAGCAGCTTTGCCGACAGGGGCACTGAAGCTTTCTTT. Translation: CASSFADRGTEAFF.

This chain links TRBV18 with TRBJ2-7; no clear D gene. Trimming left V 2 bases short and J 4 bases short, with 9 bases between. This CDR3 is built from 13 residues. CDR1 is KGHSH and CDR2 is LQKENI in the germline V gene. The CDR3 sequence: CASSPSVRYEQYF. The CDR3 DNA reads TGTGCCAGCTCACCAAGCGTCCGATACGAGCAGTACTTC.

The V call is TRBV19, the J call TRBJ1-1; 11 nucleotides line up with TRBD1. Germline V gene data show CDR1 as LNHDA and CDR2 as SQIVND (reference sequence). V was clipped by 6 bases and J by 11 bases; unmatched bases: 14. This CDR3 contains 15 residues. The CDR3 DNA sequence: TGTGCCAGTAGCGATTCGTCCCGGGACAGGGGGTACGCTTTCTTT. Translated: CASSDSSRDRGYAFF.

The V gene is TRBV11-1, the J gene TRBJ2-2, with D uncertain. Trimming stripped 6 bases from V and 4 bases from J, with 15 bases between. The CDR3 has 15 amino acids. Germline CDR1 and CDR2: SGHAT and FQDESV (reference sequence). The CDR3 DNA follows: TGTGCCAGCAGGCCAGGCTGGGCGAGCACCGGGGAGCTGTTTTTT. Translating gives CASRPGWASTGELFF. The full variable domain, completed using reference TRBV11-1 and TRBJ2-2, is EAEVAQSPRYKITEKSQAVAFWCDPISGHATLYWYRQILGQGPELLVQFQDESVVDDSQLPKDRFSAERLKGVDSTLKIQPAELGDSAMYLCASRPGWASTGELFFGEGSRLTVL.

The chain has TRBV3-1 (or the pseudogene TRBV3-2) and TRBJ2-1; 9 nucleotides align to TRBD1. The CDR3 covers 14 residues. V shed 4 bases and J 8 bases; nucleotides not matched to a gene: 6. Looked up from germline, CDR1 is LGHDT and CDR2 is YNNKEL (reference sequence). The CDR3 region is CASSPGQGNHEQFF. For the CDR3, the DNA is TGTGCCAGCAGCCCGGGACAGGGTAACCATGAGCAGTTCTTC.

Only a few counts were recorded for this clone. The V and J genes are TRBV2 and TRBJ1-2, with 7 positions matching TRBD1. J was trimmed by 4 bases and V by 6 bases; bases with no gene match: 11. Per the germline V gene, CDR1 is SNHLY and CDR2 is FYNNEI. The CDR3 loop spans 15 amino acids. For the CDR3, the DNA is TGTGCCAGCAGCACACAGGGGATAGTCGGCTATGGCTACACCTTC. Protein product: CASSTQGIVGYGYTF.